These 26 T cell receptor beta chains were sequenced from one sample in a study of blood T cell repertoires in COVID-19. Clones were sequenced by immunoSEQ multiplex PCR, and TCRdb holds only the in-frame ones, with some missing. This table has under 110,000 clones, 80% to 95% appearing once. Sequences were obtained from peripheral blood. Receptors originate from a man in his forties or fifties with active COVID-19.

This sequence joins TRBV5-5 and TRBJ1-3, with no clear D. Germline CDR1 reads SGHKS; CDR2 reads YYEKEE (reference sequence). The CDR3 sequence is 18 residues long. V was pared by 0 bases and J by 0 bases, with 16 bases between. Here the CDR3 reads CASSLDDYTQISGNTIYF. The CDR3 DNA reads as TGTGCCAGCAGCTTGGACGACTACACTCAGATCTCTGGAAACACCATATATTTT.

This chain joins TRBV24-1 and TRBJ2-1; 10 nucleotides align to TRBD1. The CDR3 is 16 amino acids. The V gene's germline CDR1 is KGHDR and CDR2 SFDVKD. J was trimmed by 7 bases and V by 3 bases; bases with no gene match: 8. This CDR3 reads CATSDPTGGSRNEQFF. The CDR3 region has the DNA TGTGCCACCAGTGATCCGACAGGGGGCTCGAGGAATGAGCAGTTCTTC.

CDR3 sequence (DNA): TGTGCCAGCAGTGCCCACTCAGGGGGCAAATATGAAAAACTGTTTTTT. The encoded protein is CASSAHSGGKYEKLFF. The chain is built from TRBV28 and TRBJ1-4; TRBD1 aligns across 8 bases. Germline CDR1 reads MDHEN; CDR2 reads SYDVKM. This CDR3 has 16 amino acids. V lost 5 bases, J lost 6 bases, and 11 bases stayed unmatched.

The table lists this clone with many counts. V usage is TRBV28 and J usage is TRBJ1-2; 7 bases agree with TRBD1. This CDR3 is 17 amino acids long. Trimming at V came to 5 bases and at J to 2 bases, leaving 14 bases not matched to a gene. CDR1 is MDHEN and CDR2 is SYDVKM in the germline V gene. CDR3 nucleotides: TGTGCCAGCAGTCCCCTGGGGACAGCCTTTCTCAACTATGGCTACACCTTC. It encodes CASSPLGTAFLNYGYTF.

V gene TRBV6-5 combines with J gene TRBJ1-4; D call uncertain. Looked up from germline, CDR1 is MNHEY and CDR2 is SVGAGI. This CDR3 region has 15 residues. Trimming took off 0 bases at V and 4 bases at J, with 9 bases between the two ends. The CDR3 reads CASSYSGGFNEKLFF. The DNA of the CDR3 is TGTGCCAGCAGTTACTCTGGAGGGTTTAATGAAAAACTGTTTTTT.

The V and J genes are TRBV7-6 and TRBJ1-5; 7 nucleotides agree with TRBD1. After removal of 1 base from V and 4 bases from J, the junction contained 1 base not matched to a gene. The CDR3 totals 14 residues. Per the germline V gene, CDR1 is SGHVS and CDR2 is FNYEAQ. DNA of the CDR3: TGTGCCAGCAGCTTAGGCAGGGGGAATCAGCCCCAGCATTTT. It codes for CASSLGRGNQPQHF.

This CDR3 reads CASSPGISGRYNEQFF. Here the CDR3 DNA reads TGTGCCAGCAGCCCAGGGATTAGCGGCAGGTACAATGAGCAGTTCTTC. The gene calls are TRBV28 and TRBJ2-1; D is perhaps TRBD2 (6 bases). Trimming stripped 6 bases from V and 4 bases from J, with 19 bases between. CDR3 length: 16 amino acids. Germline lookup yields CDR1 MDHEN and CDR2 SYDVKM.

This sequence joins TRBV27 and TRBJ1-1; D perhaps matches TRBD1 (6 bases). The V gene's germline CDR1 is MNHEY and CDR2 SMNVEV (reference sequence). This CDR3 is 16 amino acids long. Trimming cost V 5 bases and J 2 bases, with 18 bases left between them. This CDR3 is CASSSWTDRVNTEAFF. The CDR3 DNA reads TGTGCCAGCAGTAGTTGGACAGACCGAGTTAACACTGAAGCTTTCTTT.

The J gene is TRBJ2-1, the V gene TRBV9, with 8 bases aligning to TRBD1. Germline V gives CDR1 SGDLS, CDR2 YYNGEE. CDR3 length: 17 residues. J gave up 6 bases and V 0 bases, and 11 bases lay outside the gene matches. CDR3 sequence (DNA): TGTGCCAGCAGCGTAGGGGCAGGGGGCATTTTTTTCAATGAGCAGTTCTTC. The encoded protein is CASSVGAGGIFFNEQFF.

This chain links TRBV30 with TRBJ1-5; D not resolved. The ends were cut back, 5 bases at V and 13 bases at J, with 15 bases in the middle. CDR1 GTSNPN and CDR2 SVGIG come from the germline V gene (reference sequence). The CDR3 runs to 11 residues. CDR3: CAWGDREKQHF. The DNA of the CDR3 is TGTGCCTGGGGGGATCGGGAGAAACAGCATTTT.

The count of this clone is one. This chain connects TRBV9 to TRBJ1-3; D gene unclear. V was clipped by 4 bases and J by 2 bases, with 19 bases between them. The CDR3 totals 17 residues. CDR1 and CDR2 from the germline V gene are SGDLS and YYNGEE. The CDR3 DNA reads as TGTGCCAGCAGCCAAGTGAGCGGCAATTACCCTGGAAACACCATATATTTT. Protein: CASSQVSGNYPGNTIYF.

The chain recombines TRBV19 with TRBJ2-1; 8 bases align to TRBD1. Germline V lookup: CDR1 LNHDA, CDR2 SQIVND (reference sequence). V lost 5 bases to trimming and J lost 6 bases; unmatched junction nucleotides: 12. This CDR3 comprises 16 residues. As DNA, the CDR3 is TGTGCCAGTAGTCCAACCCCGGGACAGGTATTCAATGAGCAGTTCTTC. Translating it yields CASSPTPGQVFNEQFF.

CDR3 loop: CASSKVRGGSYEQYF. The CDR3 bases are TGTGCCAGTAGTAAGGTTAGGGGCGGCTCCTACGAGCAGTACTTC. The chain uses TRBV19 and TRBJ2-7; perhaps TRBD1 as D (5 bases). Per the germline V gene, CDR1 is LNHDA and CDR2 is SQIVND (reference sequence). The CDR3 consists of 15 residues. The V end lost 4 bases, the J end lost 0 bases, and 13 bases lay between the germline ends.

The V call is TRBV28, the J call TRBJ1-5, with D tentatively TRBD1 (6 bases). The CDR3 runs to 14 residues. Germline CDR1 reads MDHEN; CDR2 reads SYDVKM. The V and J ends lost 3 bases and 7 bases respectively, with 13 bases between them. CDR3 sequence: CASSFAGAGQPQHF. CDR3 nucleotide sequence: TGTGCCAGCAGTTTCGCGGGGGCGGGACAGCCCCAGCATTTT.

This clone was observed once. V usage is TRBV19 and J usage is TRBJ2-1; 7 bases are shared with TRBD2. The CDR3 is 16 amino acids. The germline V gene encodes CDR1 LNHDA and CDR2 SQIVND (reference sequence). Losses at the gene ends were 3 bases for V and 1 base for J; bases not matched to a gene: 6. CDR3 region: CASSIGGSESYNEQFF. The CDR3 DNA is TGTGCCAGTAGTATCGGCGGGAGTGAATCCTACAATGAGCAGTTCTTC.

The chain's CDR3 is CASSLNSGPYNEQFF. The CDR3 DNA follows: TGCGCCAGCAGCTTGAACAGCGGGCCCTACAATGAGCAGTTCTTC. The chain recombines TRBV5-1 with TRBJ2-1; D is possibly TRBD2 (6 bases). Germline values: CDR1 SGHRS, CDR2 YFSETQ. Trimming removed 1 base from V and 2 bases from J, with 10 bases in between. The CDR3 length is 15 residues.

The V call is TRBV3-1 (or the pseudogene TRBV3-2), the J call TRBJ2-7; possible D gene TRBD2, 6 bases. The CDR3 totals 14 residues. Germline CDR1 reads LGHDT; CDR2 reads YNNKEL (reference sequence). V lost 3 bases and J lost 2, with 11 bases in between. The DNA of the CDR3 is TGTGCCAGCAGCCACCGGGAGACGGCCTACGAGCAGTACTTC. Translating it yields CASSHRETAYEQYF.

The chain links TRBV5-1 to TRBJ2-5, with TRBD1 matching 10 bases. Germline CDR1 SGHRS, CDR2 YFSETQ. The length of the CDR3 is 13 residues. V was pared by 4 bases and J by 7 bases, with 4 bases of the junction left unmatched. CDR3 sequence: CASSPGQGGTQYF. CDR3 DNA: TGCGCCAGCAGCCCCGGACAGGGGGGGACCCAGTACTTC.

CDR3 loop: CSGKGWGDTGELFF. CDR3 sequence (DNA): TGCAGCGGGAAGGGGTGGGGGGACACCGGGGAGCTGTTTTTT. The chain carries TRBV29-1 and TRBJ2-2; D is perhaps TRBD2 (6 bases). V was cut by 7 bases and J by 3 bases, with 15 bases left in between. Germline CDR1 reads SQVTM; CDR2 reads ANQGSEA. The CDR3 contains 14 residues.

This clone was counted between two and nine times. The chain recombines TRBV5-4 with TRBJ1-2; D might be TRBD1 (5 bases). V was shortened by 4 bases and J by 5 bases, with 15 bases between the two germline ends. The germline gives CDR1 SGHNT, CDR2 YYREEE (reference sequence). CDR3 length: 14 residues. CDR3 amino acids: CASSAVMDKYGYTF. The DNA of the CDR3 is TGTGCCAGCAGCGCTGTGATGGACAAATATGGCTACACCTTC.

V gene TRBV12-3 or TRBV12-4 combines with J gene TRBJ1-1; possibly TRBD1 for D (5 bases). Trimming left V 5 bases short and J 10 bases short, with 14 bases between. The CDR3 covers 12 residues. The DNA for the CDR3 is TGTGCCAGCAGTACTACAGGCTCTGGAGCTTTCTTT. It is translated as CASSTTGSGAFF.

V is TRBV19 and J is TRBJ2-3; a weak D match, TRBD2 (6 bases). Looked up from germline, CDR1 is LNHDA and CDR2 is SQIVND (reference sequence). The CDR3 extends over 14 amino acids. Trimming took off 5 bases at V and 3 bases at J, with 12 bases between the two ends. The CDR3 DNA reads TGTGCCAGTAGTGGGGGGATAGGGACAGATACGCAGTATTTT. This encodes CASSGGIGTDTQYF. Using reference TRBV19 and TRBJ2-3 for the parts outside the CDR3, the full variable domain is DGGITQSPKYLFRKEGQNVTLSCEQNLNHDAMYWYRQDPGQGLRLIYYSQIVNDFQKGDIAEGYSVSREKKESFPLTVTSAQKNPTAFYLCASSGGIGTDTQYFGPGTRLTVL.

V is TRBV29-1 and J is TRBJ1-1; 10 bases match TRBD1. Germline values: CDR1 SQVTM, CDR2 ANQGSEA. The CDR3 extends over 14 amino acids. The V and J ends lost 5 bases and 3 bases, in that order; junction bases with no gene match: 6. In DNA, the CDR3 is TGCAGCGTTTTGGACAGGGGGAGGGACACTGAAGCTTTCTTT. Protein: CSVLDRGRDTEAFF.

V is TRBV19 and J is TRBJ1-5; D is perhaps TRBD1 (6 bases). Trimming shortened V by 2 bases and J by 1 base, and 9 bases separated the two germline ends. The CDR3 sequence is 15 residues long. Germline CDR1 is LNHDA and CDR2 is SQIVND (reference sequence). The CDR3 is CASSIRGKSNQPQHF. The DNA for the CDR3 is TGTGCCAGTAGTATAAGGGGGAAGAGCAATCAGCCCCAGCATTTT.

This rearrangement joins TRBV7-2 to TRBJ2-1, with D tentatively TRBD2 (5 bases). This CDR3 comprises 12 residues. Trimming pared 8 bases from V and 0 bases from J, leaving 5 bases between. Germline CDR1 reads SGHTA; CDR2 reads FQGNSA. The CDR3 nucleotides read TGTGCCAGCGGAGGCTCCTACAATGAGCAGTTCTTC. Encoded protein: CASGGSYNEQFF.

This clone was counted once. The chain couples TRBV28 to TRBJ2-3; D possibly corresponds to TRBD2 (6 bases). CDR1 is MDHEN and CDR2 is SYDVKM in the germline V gene. The CDR3 is made up of 15 amino acids. V gave up 4 bases and J gave up 7 bases, with 18 bases separating them. CDR3: CASSSASGVSNTQYF. CDR3 nucleotide sequence: TGTGCCAGCAGTTCTGCTTCGGGAGTATCGAATACGCAGTATTTT.